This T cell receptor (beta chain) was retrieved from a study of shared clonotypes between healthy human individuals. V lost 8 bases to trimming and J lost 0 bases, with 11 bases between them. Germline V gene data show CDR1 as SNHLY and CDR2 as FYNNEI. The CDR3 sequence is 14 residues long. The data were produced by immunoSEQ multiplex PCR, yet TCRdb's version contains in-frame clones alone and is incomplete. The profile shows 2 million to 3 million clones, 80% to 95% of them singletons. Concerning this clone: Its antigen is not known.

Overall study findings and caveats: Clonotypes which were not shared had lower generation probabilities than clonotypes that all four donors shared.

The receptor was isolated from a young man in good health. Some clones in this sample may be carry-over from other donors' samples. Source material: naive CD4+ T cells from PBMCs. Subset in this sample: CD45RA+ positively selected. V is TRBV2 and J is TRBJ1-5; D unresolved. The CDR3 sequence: CASEGDLSNQPQHF. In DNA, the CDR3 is TGTGCCAGCGAGGGTGACCTTAGCAATCAGCCCCAGCATTTT.